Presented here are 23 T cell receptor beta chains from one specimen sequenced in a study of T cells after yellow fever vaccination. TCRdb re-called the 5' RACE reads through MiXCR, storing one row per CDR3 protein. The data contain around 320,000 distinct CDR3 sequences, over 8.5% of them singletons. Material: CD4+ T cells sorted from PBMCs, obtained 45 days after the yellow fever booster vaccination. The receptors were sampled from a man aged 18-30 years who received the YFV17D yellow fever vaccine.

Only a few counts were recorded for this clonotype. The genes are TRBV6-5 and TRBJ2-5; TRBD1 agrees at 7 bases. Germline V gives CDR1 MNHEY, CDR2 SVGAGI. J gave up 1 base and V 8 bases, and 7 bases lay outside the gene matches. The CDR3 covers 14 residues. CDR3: CASRGTAIQETQYF. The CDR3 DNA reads TGTGCCAGCCGAGGGACAGCTATCCAAGAGACCCAGTACTTC.

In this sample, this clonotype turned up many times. The CDR3 is CSVSQGLFGAGELFF. In DNA form, the CDR3 reads TGCAGCGTTTCCCAGGGGCTCTTCGGTGCCGGGGAGCTGTTTTTT. This chain uses TRBV29-1 with TRBJ2-2, with D possibly TRBD1 on 6 matching bases. Per the germline V gene, CDR1 is SQVTM and CDR2 is ANQGSEA. V was cut by 5 bases and J by 6 bases, with 19 bases left in between. The CDR3 contains 15 residues.

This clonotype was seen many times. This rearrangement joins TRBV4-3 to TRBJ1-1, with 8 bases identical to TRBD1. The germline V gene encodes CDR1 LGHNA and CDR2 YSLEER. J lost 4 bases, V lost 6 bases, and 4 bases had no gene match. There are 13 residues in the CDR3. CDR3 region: CASRPTGGTEAFF. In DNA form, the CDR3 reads TGCGCCAGCAGACCCACAGGGGGCACTGAAGCTTTCTTT.

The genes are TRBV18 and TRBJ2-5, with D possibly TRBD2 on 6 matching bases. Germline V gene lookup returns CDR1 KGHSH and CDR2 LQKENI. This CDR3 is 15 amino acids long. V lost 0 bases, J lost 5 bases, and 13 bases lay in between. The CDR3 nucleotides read TGTGCCAGCTCACCACCGGGACTGGGCTCGGAGACCCAGTACTTC. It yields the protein CASSPPGLGSETQYF.

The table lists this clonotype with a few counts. The CDR3 nucleotides read TGTGCCAGCAGCTTGAGACAGGGCTCAGGCGAGCAGTACTTC. Encoded protein: CASSLRQGSGEQYF. J is TRBJ2-7 and V is TRBV5-6; 7 bases line up with TRBD1. This CDR3 has 14 residues. V was clipped by 1 base and J by 6 bases; unmatched bases: 7. From germline, CDR1 is SGHDT and CDR2 YYEEEE.

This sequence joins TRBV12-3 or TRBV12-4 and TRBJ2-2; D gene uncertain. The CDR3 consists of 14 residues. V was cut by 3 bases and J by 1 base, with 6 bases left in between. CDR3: CASSLARNTGELFF. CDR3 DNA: TGTGCCAGCAGTTTGGCCCGGAACACCGGGGAGCTGTTTTTT.

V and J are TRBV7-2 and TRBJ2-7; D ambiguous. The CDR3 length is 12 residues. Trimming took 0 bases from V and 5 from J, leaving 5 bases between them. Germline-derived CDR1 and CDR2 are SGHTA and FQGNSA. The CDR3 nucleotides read TGTGCCAGCAGCTTAGCCGCCCACGAGCAGTACTTC. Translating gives CASSLAAHEQYF.

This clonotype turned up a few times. The CDR3 region has the DNA TGTGCCAGCAGCCAAGTCGGGGCGGGTACGCAGTATTTT. Its protein is CASSQVGAGTQYF. The chain couples TRBV3-1 to TRBJ2-3; the D call may be TRBD1 or TRBD2 (5 bases each). V was trimmed by 1 base and J by 8 bases, leaving 10 bases between them. Germline assignment: CDR1 LGHDT and CDR2 YNNKEL (reference sequence). The CDR3 length is 13 residues.

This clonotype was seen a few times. The CDR3 DNA reads TGTGCCACCAGTGATTTAAGTAGCACAGATACGCAGTATTTT. This gives the protein CATSDLSSTDTQYF. The chain is built from TRBV24-1 and TRBJ2-3; D ambiguous. Germline CDR1 reads KGHDR; CDR2 reads SFDVKD. Trimming shortened V by 1 base and J by 0 bases, and 4 bases separated the two germline ends. CDR3 length: 14 residues.

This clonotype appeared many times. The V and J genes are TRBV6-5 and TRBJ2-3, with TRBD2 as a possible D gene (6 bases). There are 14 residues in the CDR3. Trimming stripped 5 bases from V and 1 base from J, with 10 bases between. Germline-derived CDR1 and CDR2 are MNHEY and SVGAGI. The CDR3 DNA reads TGTGCCAGCAGTAGGCGGGGAGGCACAGATACGCAGTATTTT. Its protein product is CASSRRGGTDTQYF.

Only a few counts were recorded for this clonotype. CDR3 in amino acids: CASSPSAMNTEAFF. The CDR3, as DNA: TGTGCCAGCAGTCCTTCGGCGATGAACACTGAAGCTTTCTTT. The chain joins TRBV12-3 or TRBV12-4 to TRBJ1-1; D is undetermined. The CDR3 consists of 14 residues. Trimming took off 5 bases at V and 0 bases at J, with 10 bases between the two ends.

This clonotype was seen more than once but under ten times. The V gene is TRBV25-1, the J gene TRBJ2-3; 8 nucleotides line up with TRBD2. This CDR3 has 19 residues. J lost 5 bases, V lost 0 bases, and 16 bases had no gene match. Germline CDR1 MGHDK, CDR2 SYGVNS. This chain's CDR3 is CASSEYRRGSGESGDTQYF. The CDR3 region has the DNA TGTGCCAGCAGTGAATATAGGAGGGGTAGCGGGGAGTCCGGAGATACGCAGTATTTT.

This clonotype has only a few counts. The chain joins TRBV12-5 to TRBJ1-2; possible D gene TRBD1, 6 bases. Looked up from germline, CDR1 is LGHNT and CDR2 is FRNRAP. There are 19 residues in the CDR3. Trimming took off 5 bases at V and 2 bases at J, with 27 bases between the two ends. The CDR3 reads CASGNTPRGGLVFNYGYTF. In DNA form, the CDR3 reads TGTGCTAGTGGTAATACTCCAAGGGGGGGTCTGGTCTTCAACTATGGCTACACCTTC.

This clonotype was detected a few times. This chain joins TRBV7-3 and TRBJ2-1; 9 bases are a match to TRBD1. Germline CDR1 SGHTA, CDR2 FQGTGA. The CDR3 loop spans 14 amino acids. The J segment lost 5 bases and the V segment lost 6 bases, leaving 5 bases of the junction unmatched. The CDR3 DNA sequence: TGTGCCAGCAGAACCGGGACAGGGAACAATGAGCAGTTCTTC. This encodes CASRTGTGNNEQFF.

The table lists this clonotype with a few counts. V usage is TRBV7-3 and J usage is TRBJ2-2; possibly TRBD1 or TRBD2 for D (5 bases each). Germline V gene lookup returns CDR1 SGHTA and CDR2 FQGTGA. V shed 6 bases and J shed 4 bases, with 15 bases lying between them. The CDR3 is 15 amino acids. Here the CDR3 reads CASSAGGLTTGELFF. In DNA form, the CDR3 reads TGTGCCAGCAGTGCTGGGGGTCTTACCACCGGGGAGCTGTTTTTT.

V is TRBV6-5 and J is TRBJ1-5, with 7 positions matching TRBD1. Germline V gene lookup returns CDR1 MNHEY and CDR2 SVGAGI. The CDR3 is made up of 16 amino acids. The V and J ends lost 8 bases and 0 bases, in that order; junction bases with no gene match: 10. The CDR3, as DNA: TGTGCCAGCTCACGGGACAGCTTCGCTAGCAATCAGCCCCAGCATTTT. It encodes CASSRDSFASNQPQHF.

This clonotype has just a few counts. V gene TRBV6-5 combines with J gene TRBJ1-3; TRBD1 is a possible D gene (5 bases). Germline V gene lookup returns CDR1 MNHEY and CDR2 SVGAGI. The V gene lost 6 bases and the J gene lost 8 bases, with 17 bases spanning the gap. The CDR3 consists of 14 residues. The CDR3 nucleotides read TGTGCCAGCAGCTTGGTGCAGGGACGGGACACCATATATTTT. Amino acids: CASSLVQGRDTIYF.

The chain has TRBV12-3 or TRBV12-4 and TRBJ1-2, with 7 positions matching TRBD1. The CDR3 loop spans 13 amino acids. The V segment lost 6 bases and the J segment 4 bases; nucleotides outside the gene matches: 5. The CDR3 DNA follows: TGTGCCAGCAGGGAGGGGGCCGGCTATGGCTACACCTTC. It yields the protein CASREGAGYGYTF.

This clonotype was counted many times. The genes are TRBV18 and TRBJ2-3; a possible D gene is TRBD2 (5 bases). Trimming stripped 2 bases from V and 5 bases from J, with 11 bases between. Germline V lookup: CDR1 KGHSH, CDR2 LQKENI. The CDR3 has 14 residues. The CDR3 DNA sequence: TGTGCCAGCTCACCAAGTAGCGCGGAAGATACGCAGTATTTT. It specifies CASSPSSAEDTQYF.

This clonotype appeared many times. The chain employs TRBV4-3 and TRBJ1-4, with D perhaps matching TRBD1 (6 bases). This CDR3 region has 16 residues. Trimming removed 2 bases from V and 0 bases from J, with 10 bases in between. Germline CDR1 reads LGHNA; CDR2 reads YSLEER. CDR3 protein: CASSQRPGATNEKLFF. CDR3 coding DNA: TGCGCCAGCAGCCAACGCCCAGGGGCAACTAATGAAAAACTGTTTTTT.

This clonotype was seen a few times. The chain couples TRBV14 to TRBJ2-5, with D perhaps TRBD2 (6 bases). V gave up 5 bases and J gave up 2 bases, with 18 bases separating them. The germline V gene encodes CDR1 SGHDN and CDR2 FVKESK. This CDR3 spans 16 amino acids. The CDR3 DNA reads TGTGCCAGCAGCTCCCTGGGGGGACCATATCAAGAGACCCAGTACTTC. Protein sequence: CASSSLGGPYQETQYF.

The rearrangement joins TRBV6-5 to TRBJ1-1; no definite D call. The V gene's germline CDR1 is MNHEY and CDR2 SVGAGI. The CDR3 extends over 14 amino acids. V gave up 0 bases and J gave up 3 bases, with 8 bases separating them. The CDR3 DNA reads TGTGCCAGCAGTTACTCGATAAGTTACACTGAAGCTTTCTTT. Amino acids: CASSYSISYTEAFF.

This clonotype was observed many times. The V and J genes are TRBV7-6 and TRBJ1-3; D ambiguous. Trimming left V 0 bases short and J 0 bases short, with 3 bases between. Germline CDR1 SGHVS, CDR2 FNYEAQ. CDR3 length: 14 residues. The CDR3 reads CASSLAHSGNTIYF. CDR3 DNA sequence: TGTGCCAGCAGCTTAGCGCACTCTGGAAACACCATATATTTT. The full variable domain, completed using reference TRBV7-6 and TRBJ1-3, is GAGVSQSPRYKVTKRGQDVALRCDPISGHVSLYWYRQALGQGPEFLTYFNYEAQQDKSGLPNDRFSAERPEGSISTLTIQRTEQRDSAMYRCASSLAHSGNTIYFGEGSWLTVV.